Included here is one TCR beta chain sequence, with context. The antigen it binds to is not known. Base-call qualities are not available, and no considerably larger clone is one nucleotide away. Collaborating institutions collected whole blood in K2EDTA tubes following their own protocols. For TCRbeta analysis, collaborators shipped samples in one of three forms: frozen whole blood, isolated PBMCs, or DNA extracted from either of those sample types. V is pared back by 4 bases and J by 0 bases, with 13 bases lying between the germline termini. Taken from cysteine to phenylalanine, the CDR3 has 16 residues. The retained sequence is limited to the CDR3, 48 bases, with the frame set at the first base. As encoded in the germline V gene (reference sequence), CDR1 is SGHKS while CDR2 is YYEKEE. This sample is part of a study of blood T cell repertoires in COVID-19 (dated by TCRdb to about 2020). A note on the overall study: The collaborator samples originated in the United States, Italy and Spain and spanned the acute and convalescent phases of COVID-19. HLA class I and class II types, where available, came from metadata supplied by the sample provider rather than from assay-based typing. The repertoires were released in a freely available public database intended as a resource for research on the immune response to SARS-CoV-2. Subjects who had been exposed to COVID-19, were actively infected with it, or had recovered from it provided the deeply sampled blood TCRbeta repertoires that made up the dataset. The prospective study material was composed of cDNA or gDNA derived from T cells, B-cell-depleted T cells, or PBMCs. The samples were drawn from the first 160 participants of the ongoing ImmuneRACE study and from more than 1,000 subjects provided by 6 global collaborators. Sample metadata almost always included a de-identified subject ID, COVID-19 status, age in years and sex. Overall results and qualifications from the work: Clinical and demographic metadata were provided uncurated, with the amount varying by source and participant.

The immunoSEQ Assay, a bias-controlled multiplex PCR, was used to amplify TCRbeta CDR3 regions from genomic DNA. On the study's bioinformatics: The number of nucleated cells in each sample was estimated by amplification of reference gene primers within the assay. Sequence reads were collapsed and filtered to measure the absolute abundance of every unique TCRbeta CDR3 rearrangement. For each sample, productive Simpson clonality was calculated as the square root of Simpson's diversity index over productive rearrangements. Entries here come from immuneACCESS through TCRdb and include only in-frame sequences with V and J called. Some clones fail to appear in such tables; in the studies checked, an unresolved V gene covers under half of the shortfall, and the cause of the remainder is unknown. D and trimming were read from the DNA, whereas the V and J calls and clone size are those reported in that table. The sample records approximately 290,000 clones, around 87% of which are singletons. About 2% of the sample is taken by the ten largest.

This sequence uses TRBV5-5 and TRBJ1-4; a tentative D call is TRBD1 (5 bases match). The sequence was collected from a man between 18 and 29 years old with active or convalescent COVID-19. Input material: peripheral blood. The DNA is TGTGCCAGCAGCGCGGTCGGGGGGTCAACTAATGAAAAACTGTTTTTT. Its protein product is CASSAVGGSTNEKLFF. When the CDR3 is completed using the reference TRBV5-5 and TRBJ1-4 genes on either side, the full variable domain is DAGVTQSPTHLIKTRGQQVTLRCSPISGHKSVSWYQQVLGQGPQFIFQYYEKEERGRGNFPDRFSARQFPNYSSELNVNALLLGDSALYLCASSAVGGSTNEKLFFGSGTQLSVL.